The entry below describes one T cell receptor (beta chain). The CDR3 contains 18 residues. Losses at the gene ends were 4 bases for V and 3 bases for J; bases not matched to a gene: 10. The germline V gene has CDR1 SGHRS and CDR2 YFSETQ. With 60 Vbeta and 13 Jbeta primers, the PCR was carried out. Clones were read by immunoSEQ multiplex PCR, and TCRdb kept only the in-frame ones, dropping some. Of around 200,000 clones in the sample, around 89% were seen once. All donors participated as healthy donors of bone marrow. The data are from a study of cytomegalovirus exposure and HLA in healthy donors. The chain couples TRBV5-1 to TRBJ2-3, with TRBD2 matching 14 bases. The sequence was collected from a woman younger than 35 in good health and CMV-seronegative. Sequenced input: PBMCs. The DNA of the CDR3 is TGCGCCAGCAGCACGGGGACTAGCGGGAGCCGCGGGACAGATACGCAGTATTTT. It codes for CASSTGTSGSRGTDTQYF.